This TCR beta chain was obtained from a study of Graves' ophthalmopathy and Graves' hyperthyroidism. Study results and limitations: Among thyroid clonotypes expanded above 0.001 frequency, most also appeared in blood.

Researchers took RNA transcripts and amplified TCR beta CDR3 regions from them. Second-round multiplex PCR came after a first-round RT-PCR that employed HTBI primers. Via MiXCR, TCRdb re-called the multiplex PCR reads, giving one row per CDR3 protein. This sample yields hundreds of thousands of distinct CDR3 sequences, of which around 42% are seen a single time; less than 60% belongs to the top ten. This clonotype has only a few counts. What it binds is not known. This CDR3 comprises 16 residues. Germline V lookup: CDR1 SEHNR, CDR2 FQNEAQ (reference sequence). V lost 5 bases and J 9 bases, leaving 22 bases between the germline ends.

V gene TRBV7-9 combines with J gene TRBJ1-4, with D unclear. The sample consisted of peripheral blood. This clonotype originated in an adult man with Graves' ophthalmopathy. CDR3 amino acids: CASSLYQTGERQKLFF. For the CDR3, the DNA is TGTGCCAGCAGCCTCTATCAGACGGGTGAACGGCAAAAACTGTTTTTT.